These T cell receptor beta chains were read from a single sample in a study of T cell repertoires in cytomegalovirus infection. TCRdb called the reads again in MiXCR, with one record for every CDR3 protein. The top ten hold about an eighth of the sample, which has 700,000 to 900,000 distinct CDR3 sequences, almost 30% seen once. What these receptors recognize is not known. Material: cultured CD8+ T cells from PBMCs, obtained from culture after CMV antigen stimulation. The origin of the receptors is a human donor in good health (CMV status not recorded). Some clones in this sample may be carry-over from other donors' samples. CDR3s include the opening cysteine and the closing phenylalanine or tryptophan. D genes are given only for firm matches. Clone size is stated in some rows and not others, as once, few, many or a class when expanded.

size,J,D,V,CDR3,DNA
many,TRBJ1-1,TRBD1,TRBV7-6,CASSLGWGHTQGTEAFF,TGTGCCAGCAGCTTAGGTTGGGGGCACACACAGGGGACTGAAGCTTTCTTT
few,TRBJ1-6,TRBD1,TRBV2,CATHGQGDSPLHF,TGTGCCACCCATGGACAGGGGGATTCACCCCTCCACTTT
.,TRBJ2-5,.,TRBV28,CASSGLGYQETQYF,TGTGCCAGCAGTGGGCTGGGGTACCAAGAGACCCAGTACTTC
few,TRBJ1-6,.,TRBV15,CATSRGSTSYNSPLHF,TGTGCCACCAGCAGAGGATCGACCTCCTATAATTCACCCCTCCACTTT
.,TRBJ2-1,.,TRBV11-2,CASSPEGDLYNEQFF,TGTGCCAGCAGCCCCGAGGGGGACCTCTACAATGAGCAGTTCTTC
many,TRBJ1-4,.,TRBV6-5,CASSYSIGTTNEKLFF,TGTGCCAGCAGTTACTCGATCGGGACGACTAATGAAAAACTGTTTTTT
few,TRBJ2-1,TRBD2,TRBV6-2/TRBV6-3,CASSYASGTSGGASNRGGFF,TGTGCCAGCAGTTACGCCTCAGGGACTAGCGGGGGGGCCTCAAACCGAGGAGGGTTCTTC
few,TRBJ1-1,.,TRBV4-1,CASSPAWVNTEAFF,TGCGCCAGCAGCCCGGCATGGGTAAACACTGAAGCTTTCTTT
few,TRBJ2-3,.,TRBV7-9,CASSVKGQGADTQYF,TGTGCCAGCAGCGTAAAGGGGCAAGGTGCAGATACGCAGTATTTT
few,TRBJ2-6,.,TRBV7-4,CASSLAYRAGANVLTF,TGTGCCAGCAGCTTAGCGTACAGGGCTGGGGCCAACGTCCTGACTTTC
many,TRBJ1-1,.,TRBV7-6,CASSSLDEGNTEAFF,TGTGCCAGCAGCTCCCTAGACGAGGGAAACACTGAAGCTTTCTTT
few,TRBJ1-1,.,TRBV4-3,CASSSGHNTEAFF,TGCGCCAGCAGCTCGGGACACAACACTGAAGCTTTCTTT
.,TRBJ2-2,.,TRBV12-3/TRBV12-4,CASIFGRDLNTGELFF,TGTGCCAGCATTTTCGGCCGGGACCTGAACACCGGGGAGCTGTTTTTT
many,TRBJ1-1,TRBD1,TRBV6-5,CASSYQSTGTVNTEAFF,TGTGCCAGCAGTTACCAATCAACCGGGACAGTGAACACTGAAGCTTTCTTT
few,TRBJ2-2,.,TRBV7-9,CASSFVGSAGELFF,TGTGCCAGCAGCTTCGTCGGGAGTGCCGGGGAGCTGTTTTTT
once,TRBJ1-5,.,TRBV4-2,CASSQDDLISNQPQHF,TGTGCCAGCAGCCAAGACGACCTAATTAGCAATCAGCCCCAGCATTTT
many,TRBJ1-4,.,TRBV7-8,CASSPGGGKLFF,TGTGCCAGCAGCCCCGGGGGGGGAAAACTGTTTTTT
.,TRBJ1-2,.,TRBV6-2/TRBV6-3,CASSYSTVRHYGYTF,TGTGCCAGCAGTTACTCGACGGTCCGACACTATGGCTACACCTTC
few,TRBJ1-5,.,TRBV19,CASSNEQGNQPQHF,TGTGCCAGTAGTAATGAACAGGGTAATCAGCCCCAGCATTTT
few,TRBJ1-2,.,TRBV12-3/TRBV12-4,CASSQPGTEGNYGYTF,TGTGCCAGCAGCCAACCCGGGACGGAGGGGAACTATGGCTACACCTTC
few,TRBJ2-2,TRBD1,TRBV11-2,CASSRGDSVTGELFF,TGTGCCAGCAGCCGTGGGGACAGCGTCACCGGGGAGCTGTTTTTT
few,TRBJ1-6,.,TRBV2,CASRTPHSYNSPLHF,TGTGCCAGCAGGACCCCCCACTCCTATAATTCACCCCTCCACTTT
.,TRBJ1-1,TRBD1,TRBV20-1,CSARDGTALGKAEAFF,TGCAGTGCTAGAGATGGGACAGCATTGGGTAAGGCTGAAGCTTTCTTT
.,TRBJ2-1,.,TRBV29-1,CSVGGGLQFF,TGCAGCGTGGGAGGGGGTTTGCAGTTCTTC
few,TRBJ1-1,.,TRBV6-5,CASTRYGSATEAFF,TGTGCCAGCACCCGCTACGGCTCCGCCACTGAAGCTTTCTTT
few,TRBJ2-1,TRBD2,TRBV4-1,CASSQVVGGAHEQFF,TGCGCCAGCAGCCAAGTTGTCGGGGGGGCCCATGAGCAGTTCTTC
few,TRBJ2-5,TRBD2,TRBV7-9,CASSPGLAVQETQYF,TGTGCCAGCAGCCCCGGACTAGCGGTTCAAGAGACCCAGTACTTC
few,TRBJ2-1,TRBD1,TRBV25-1,CASSGRDRGRGGLGNEQFF,TGTGCCAGCAGTGGCCGGGACAGGGGACGGGGGGGCCTTGGGAATGAGCAGTTCTTC
few,TRBJ1-1,.,TRBV7-9,CASRGTGRGGDTEAFF,TGTGCCAGCAGAGGAACGGGCAGGGGTGGGGACACTGAAGCTTTCTTT
.,TRBJ1-2,.,TRBV28,CASSPPGGYGYTF,TGTGCCAGCAGTCCACCGGGGGGATATGGCTACACCTTC
.,TRBJ1-4,.,TRBV12-3/TRBV12-4,CASSLSMNEKLFF,TGTGCCAGCAGTTTGAGTATGAATGAAAAACTGTTTTTT
few,TRBJ1-2,.,TRBV11-2,CASSLDPRGDYGYTF,TGTGCCAGCAGCTTAGATCCCAGGGGTGACTATGGCTACACCTTC
few,TRBJ2-3,.,TRBV4-1,CASSQDLLRGQTDTQYF,TGCGCCAGCAGCCAAGACCTTCTCAGGGGCCAAACAGATACGCAGTATTTT
many,TRBJ2-5,.,TRBV7-2,CASSHYAREQETQYF,TGTGCCAGCAGCCATTATGCCCGGGAGCAAGAGACCCAGTACTTC
.,TRBJ1-1,.,TRBV9,CASSVAWGLGAEAFF,TGTGCCAGCAGCGTAGCTTGGGGGTTAGGTGCTGAAGCTTTCTTT
.,TRBJ2-1,TRBD1,TRBV6-1,CASSEGPTGYSYNEQFF,TGTGCCAGCAGTGAAGGCCCGACAGGGTACTCCTACAATGAGCAGTTCTTC
.,TRBJ2-7,.,TRBV5-1,CASSLEHPRDYEQYF,TGCGCCAGCAGCTTGGAACATCCAAGGGACTACGAGCAGTACTTC
.,TRBJ2-3,.,TRBV5-6,CASSLKLLSTDTQYF,TGTGCCAGCAGCTTGAAGCTACTCAGCACAGATACGCAGTATTTT
.,TRBJ2-1,TRBD2,TRBV6-5,CASSYSRLAGGYEQFF,TGTGCCAGCAGTTACTCGAGACTAGCGGGGGGATATGAGCAGTTCTTC
many,TRBJ1-4,.,TRBV7-9,CASSLAQGRKLFF,TGTGCCAGCAGCTTAGCGCAAGGGAGAAAACTGTTTTTT
few,TRBJ2-1,TRBD1,TRBV7-3,CASSQTVRTGSSSYNEQFF,TGTGCCAGCAGCCAAACCGTCAGGACAGGGTCGAGCTCCTACAATGAGCAGTTCTTC
.,TRBJ2-2,.,TRBV6-8,CASSDKGDTGELFF,TGTGCCAGCAGTGATAAAGGGGACACCGGGGAGCTGTTTTTT
.,TRBJ2-7,.,TRBV3-1,CASSQDPLDMVLDEQYF,TGTGCCAGCAGCCAAGATCCGCTTGACATGGTCCTAGACGAGCAGTACTTC